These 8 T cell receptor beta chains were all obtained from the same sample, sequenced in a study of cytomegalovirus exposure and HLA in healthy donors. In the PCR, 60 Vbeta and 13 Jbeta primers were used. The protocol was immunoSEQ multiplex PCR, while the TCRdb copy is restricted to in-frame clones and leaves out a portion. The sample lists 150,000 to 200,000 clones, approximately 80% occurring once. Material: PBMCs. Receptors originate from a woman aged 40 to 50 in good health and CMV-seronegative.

The CDR3, as DNA: TGTGCCAGCAGCCCAGGAAATGAGCAGTTCTTC. Translated, it gives CASSPGNEQFF. The V call is TRBV25-1, the J call TRBJ2-1; D is uncertain. The CDR3 spans 11 residues. V was cut by 6 bases and J by 7 bases, with 7 bases left in between. Germline lookup yields CDR1 MGHDK and CDR2 SYGVNS.

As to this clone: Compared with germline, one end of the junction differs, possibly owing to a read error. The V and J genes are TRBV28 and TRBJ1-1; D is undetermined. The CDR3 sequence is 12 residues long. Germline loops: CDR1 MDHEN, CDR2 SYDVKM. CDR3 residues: CAGSFAGTEAFF. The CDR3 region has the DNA TGTGCCGGCAGTTTTGCCGGGACTGAAGCTTTCTTT.

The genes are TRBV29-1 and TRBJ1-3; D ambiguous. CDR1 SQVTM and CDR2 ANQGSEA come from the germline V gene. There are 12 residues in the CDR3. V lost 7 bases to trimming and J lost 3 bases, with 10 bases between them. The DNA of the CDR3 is TGCAGCGCTGGTACTGATGGAAACACCATATATTTT. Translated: CSAGTDGNTIYF.

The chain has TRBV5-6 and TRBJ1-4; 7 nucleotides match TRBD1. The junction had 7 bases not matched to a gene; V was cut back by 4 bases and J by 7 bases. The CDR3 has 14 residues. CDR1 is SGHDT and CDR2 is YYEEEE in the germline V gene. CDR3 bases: TGTGCCAGCAGCCAGGGGGATCAGCCTGAAAAACTGTTTTTT. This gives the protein CASSQGDQPEKLFF.

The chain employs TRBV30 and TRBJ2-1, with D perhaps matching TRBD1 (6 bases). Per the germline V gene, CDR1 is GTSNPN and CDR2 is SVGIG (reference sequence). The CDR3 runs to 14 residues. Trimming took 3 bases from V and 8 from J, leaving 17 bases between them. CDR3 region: CAWSPGHQDDEQFF. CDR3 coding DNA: TGTGCCTGGAGCCCGGGACACCAGGACGATGAGCAGTTCTTC.

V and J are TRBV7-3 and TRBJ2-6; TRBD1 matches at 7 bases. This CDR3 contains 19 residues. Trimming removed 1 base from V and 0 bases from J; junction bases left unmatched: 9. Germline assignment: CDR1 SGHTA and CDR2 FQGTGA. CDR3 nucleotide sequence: TGTGCCAGCAGCTTAAGACAGGGTAGCCACACCTCTGGGGCCAACGTCCTGACTTTC. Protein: CASSLRQGSHTSGANVLTF.

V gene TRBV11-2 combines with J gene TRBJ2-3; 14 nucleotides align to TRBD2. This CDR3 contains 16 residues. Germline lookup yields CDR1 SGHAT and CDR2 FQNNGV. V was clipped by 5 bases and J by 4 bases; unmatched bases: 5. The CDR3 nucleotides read TGTGCCAGCAGCCTGGGACTAGCGGGAGTACCAGATACGCAGTATTTT. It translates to CASSLGLAGVPDTQYF.

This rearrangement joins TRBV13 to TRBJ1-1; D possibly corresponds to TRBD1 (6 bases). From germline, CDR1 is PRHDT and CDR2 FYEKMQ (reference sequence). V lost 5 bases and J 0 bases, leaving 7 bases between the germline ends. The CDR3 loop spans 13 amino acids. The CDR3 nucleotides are TGTGCCAGCAGCCACAGGGTGAACACTGAAGCTTTCTTT. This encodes CASSHRVNTEAFF.